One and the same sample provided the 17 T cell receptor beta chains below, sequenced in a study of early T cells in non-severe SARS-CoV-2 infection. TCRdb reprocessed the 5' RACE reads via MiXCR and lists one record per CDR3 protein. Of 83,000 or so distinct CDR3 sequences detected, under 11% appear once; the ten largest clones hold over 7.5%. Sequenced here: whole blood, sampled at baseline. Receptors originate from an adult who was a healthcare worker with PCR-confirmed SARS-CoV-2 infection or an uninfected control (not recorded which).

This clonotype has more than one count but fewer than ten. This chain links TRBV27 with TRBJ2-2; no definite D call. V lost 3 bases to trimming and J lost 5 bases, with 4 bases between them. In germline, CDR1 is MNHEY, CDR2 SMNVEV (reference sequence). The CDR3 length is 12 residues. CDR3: CASSFWTGELFF. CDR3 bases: TGTGCCAGCAGTTTTTGGACCGGGGAGCTGTTTTTT.

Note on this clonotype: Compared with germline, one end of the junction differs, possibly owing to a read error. DNA for the CDR3: TGTGCCAGCAGCGATTTGGGGGATACCCCTCAGGTCTTC. It encodes CASSDLGDTPQVF. The rearrangement links TRBV3-1 to TRBJ2-7; D is perhaps TRBD1 or TRBD2 (5 bases each). The length of the CDR3 is 13 residues. CDR1 and CDR2 (germline): LGHDT, YNNKEL (reference sequence).

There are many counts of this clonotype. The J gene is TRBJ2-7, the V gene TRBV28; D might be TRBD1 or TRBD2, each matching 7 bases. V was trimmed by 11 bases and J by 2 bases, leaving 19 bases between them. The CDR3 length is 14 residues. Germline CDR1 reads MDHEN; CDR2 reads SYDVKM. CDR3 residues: CASGGAGPPYEQYF. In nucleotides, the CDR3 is TGTGCCTCAGGGGGAGCGGGGCCCCCCTACGAGCAGTACTTC.

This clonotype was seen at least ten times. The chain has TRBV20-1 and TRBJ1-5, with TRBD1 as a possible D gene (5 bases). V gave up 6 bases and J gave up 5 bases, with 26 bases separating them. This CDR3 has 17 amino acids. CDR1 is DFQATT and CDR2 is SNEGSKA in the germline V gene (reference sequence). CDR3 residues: CSASRAATGFGDQPQHF. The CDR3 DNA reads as TGCAGTGCAAGCAGGGCTGCTACGGGTTTCGGGGATCAGCCCCAGCATTTT.

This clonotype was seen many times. CDR3 nucleotide sequence: TGTGCCAGCAGTTACCGAGACCTGTACGAGCAGTACTTC. Translation gives CASSYRDLYEQYF. The genes are TRBV6-2 or TRBV6-3 and TRBJ2-7; D is unresolved. The CDR3 consists of 13 residues. Germline values: CDR1 MNHEY, CDR2 SVGEGT. V was cut by 2 bases and J by 4 bases, with 9 bases left in between.

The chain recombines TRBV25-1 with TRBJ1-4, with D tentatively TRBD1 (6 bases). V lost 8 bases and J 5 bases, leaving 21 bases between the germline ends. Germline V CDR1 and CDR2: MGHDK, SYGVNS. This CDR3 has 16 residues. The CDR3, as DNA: TGTGCCAGCTCTCCCCCAGGGGCTCTAATGAATGAAAAACTGTTTTTT. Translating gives CASSPPGALMNEKLFF.

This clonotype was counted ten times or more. CDR3 nucleotides: TGTGCCAGCAGTGGGGGAGAGGGGCCCTACGAGCAGTACTTC. Translating gives CASSGGEGPYEQYF. This sequence joins TRBV7-3 and TRBJ2-7; D may be TRBD1 or TRBD2 (5 bases each). The CDR3 runs to 14 residues. Germline-derived CDR1 and CDR2 are SGHTA and FQGTGA. The V end was cut by 6 bases, the J end by 2 bases, with 14 bases between.

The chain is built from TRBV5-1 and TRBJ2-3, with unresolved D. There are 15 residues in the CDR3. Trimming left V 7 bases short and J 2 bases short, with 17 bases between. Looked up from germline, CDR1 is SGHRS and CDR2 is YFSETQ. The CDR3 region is CASCPPDGDTDTQYF. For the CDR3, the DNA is TGCGCCAGCTGCCCACCGGACGGTGACACAGATACGCAGTATTTT.

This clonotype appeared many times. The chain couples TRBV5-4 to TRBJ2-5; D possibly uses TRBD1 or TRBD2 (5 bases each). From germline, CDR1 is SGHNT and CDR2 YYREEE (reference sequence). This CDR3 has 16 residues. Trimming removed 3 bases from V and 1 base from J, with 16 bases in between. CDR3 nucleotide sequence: TGTGCCAGCAGCTCCCGGGACCGTAGCCGCCAAGAGACCCAGTACTTC. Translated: CASSSRDRSRQETQYF.

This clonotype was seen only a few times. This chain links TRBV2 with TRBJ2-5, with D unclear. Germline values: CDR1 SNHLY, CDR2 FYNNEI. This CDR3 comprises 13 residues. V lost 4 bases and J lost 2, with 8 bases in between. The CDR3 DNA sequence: TGTGCCAGCAGTGTCAACAAGCAAGAGACCCAGTACTTC. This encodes CASSVNKQETQYF.

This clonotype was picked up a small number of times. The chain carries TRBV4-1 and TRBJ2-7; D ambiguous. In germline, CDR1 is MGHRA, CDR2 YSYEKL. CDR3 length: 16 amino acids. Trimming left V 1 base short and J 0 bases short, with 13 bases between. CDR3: CASSQGPPGYSYEQYF. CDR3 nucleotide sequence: TGCGCCAGCAGCCAAGGCCCACCGGGCTACTCCTACGAGCAGTACTTC.

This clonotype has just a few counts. CDR3 DNA: TGTGCCAGCAGCCAAGAGGAGGGCTCTGGGGCCAACGTCCTGACTTTC. It is translated as CASSQEEGSGANVLTF. This sequence joins TRBV4-2 and TRBJ2-6; D possibly corresponds to TRBD2 (6 bases). The V end was cut by 0 bases, the J end by 0 bases, with 6 bases between. This CDR3 comprises 16 residues. In germline, CDR1 is LGHNA, CDR2 YNFKEQ.

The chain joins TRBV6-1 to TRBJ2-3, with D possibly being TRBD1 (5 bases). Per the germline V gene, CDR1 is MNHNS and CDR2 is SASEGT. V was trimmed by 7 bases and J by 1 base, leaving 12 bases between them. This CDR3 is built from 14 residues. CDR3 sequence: CASIRQGGTDTQYF. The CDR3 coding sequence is TGTGCCAGCATACGGCAGGGTGGCACAGATACGCAGTATTTT.

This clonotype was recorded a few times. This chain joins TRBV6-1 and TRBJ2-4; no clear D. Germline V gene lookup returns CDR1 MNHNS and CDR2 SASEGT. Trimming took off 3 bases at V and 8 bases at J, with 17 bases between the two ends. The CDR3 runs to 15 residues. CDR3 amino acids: CASSDPLRFEDIQYF. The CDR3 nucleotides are TGTGCCAGCAGTGACCCTCTTCGGTTTGAAGACATTCAGTACTTC.

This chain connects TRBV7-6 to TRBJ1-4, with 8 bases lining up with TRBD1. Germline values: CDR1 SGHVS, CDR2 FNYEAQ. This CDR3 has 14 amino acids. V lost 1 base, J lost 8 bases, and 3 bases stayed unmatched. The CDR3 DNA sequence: TGTGCCAGCAGCTTAGGGACAGGGCGGGAAAAACTGTTTTTT. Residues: CASSLGTGREKLFF.

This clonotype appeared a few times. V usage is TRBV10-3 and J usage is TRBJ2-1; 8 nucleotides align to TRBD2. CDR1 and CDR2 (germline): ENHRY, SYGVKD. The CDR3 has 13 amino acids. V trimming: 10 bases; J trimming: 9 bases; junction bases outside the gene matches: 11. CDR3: CASISGAAGEQFF. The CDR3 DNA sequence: TGTGCCAGCATTAGCGGGGCCGCCGGTGAGCAGTTCTTC.

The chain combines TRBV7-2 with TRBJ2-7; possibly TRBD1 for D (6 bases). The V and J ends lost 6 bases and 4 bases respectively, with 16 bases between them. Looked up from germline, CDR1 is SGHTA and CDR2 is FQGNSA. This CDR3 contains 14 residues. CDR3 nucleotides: TGTGCCAGCAGTTTAACCGGGACAACATACGAGCAGTACTTC. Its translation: CASSLTGTTYEQYF.